The 8 T cell receptor beta chains reported below all come from one sample, sequenced in a study of blood T cell repertoires in COVID-19. Sequencing used immunoSEQ multiplex PCR; TCRdb keeps in-frame clones, though not all of them. This sample yields 150,000 to 200,000 clones, of which about 93% are seen a single time; under 5% belongs to the top ten. Sequenced sample: peripheral blood. Source of these receptors: a woman aged 50 to 60 with acute or convalescent COVID-19.

The chain joins TRBV28 to TRBJ1-1; D is perhaps TRBD1 (5 bases). This CDR3 is built from 15 residues. Germline V gene data show CDR1 as MDHEN and CDR2 as SYDVKM. V lost 10 bases and J lost 2, with 20 bases in between. The CDR3 DNA is TGTGCCACCGATCCTGCCGGGACTTTAAACACTGAAGCTTTCTTT. It encodes CATDPAGTLNTEAFF.

The rearrangement links TRBV9 to TRBJ1-1; TRBD1 matches at 7 bases. CDR3 length equals 16 residues. Germline V gene lookup returns CDR1 SGDLS and CDR2 YYNGEE. V shed 2 bases, J shed 0 bases, and the junction held 7 bases outside the gene matches. The CDR3 is CASSVDQGGLNTEAFF. The CDR3, as DNA: TGTGCCAGCAGCGTCGATCAGGGGGGACTGAACACTGAAGCTTTCTTT.

The table lists this clone with a few counts. The V call is TRBV7-9, the J call TRBJ2-1; TRBD2 matches at 9 bases. Germline CDR1 reads SEHNR; CDR2 reads FQNEAQ (reference sequence). The J segment lost 9 bases and the V segment lost 11 bases, leaving 14 bases of the junction unmatched. This CDR3 contains 14 residues. CDR3 amino acids: CALAAGTSIGEQFF. The CDR3 bases are TGTGCCTTAGCGGCCGGGACTAGCATCGGTGAGCAGTTCTTC.

This chain joins TRBV4-1 and TRBJ2-1; tentative D call: TRBD1 (5 bases). Germline CDR1 is MGHRA and CDR2 is YSYEKL. Trimming took off 1 base at V and 3 bases at J, with 10 bases between the two ends. The CDR3 covers 15 residues. As DNA, the CDR3 is TGCGCCAGCAGCCAAGGCCATGACAGCTACAATGAGCAGTTCTTC. Its translation: CASSQGHDSYNEQFF.

The rearrangement uses TRBV30 and TRBJ2-5; D possibly corresponds to TRBD1 (6 bases). Germline V gene data show CDR1 as GTSNPN and CDR2 as SVGIG (reference sequence). The CDR3 length is 13 residues. Trimming shortened V by 3 bases and J by 3 bases, and 11 bases separated the two germline ends. CDR3 nucleotide sequence: TGTGCCTGGAGGTCCTGGGACAAAGAGACCCAGTACTTC. Amino acids: CAWRSWDKETQYF. Together with reference TRBV30 and TRBJ2-5, the CDR3 gives the full variable domain: SQTIHQWPATLVQPVGSPLSLECTVEGTSNPNLYWYRQAAGRGLQLLFYSVGIGQISSEVPQNLSASRPQDRQFILSSKKLLLSDSGFYLCAWRSWDKETQYFGPGTRLLVL.

The genes are TRBV7-2 and TRBJ1-5, with D perhaps matching TRBD1 (5 bases). V was clipped by 3 bases and J by 1 base, with 10 bases between them. CDR3 length: 15 amino acids. The V gene's germline CDR1 is SGHTA and CDR2 FQGNSA. The CDR3 nucleotides are TGTGCCAGCAGCTTTACAGGTGGAAGCAATCAGCCCCAGCATTTT. This sequence encodes CASSFTGGSNQPQHF.

This rearrangement joins TRBV30 to TRBJ2-7; TRBD2 matches at 7 bases. The CDR3 is made up of 13 amino acids. The germline CDR1 and CDR2 sequences are GTSNPN and SVGIG (reference sequence). The ends lost 5 bases at V and 7 bases at J; junction bases unmatched: 11. In DNA, the CDR3 is TGTGCCTGGTGTCCCGCGGGAGCGGGAGAGCAGTACTTC. It yields the protein CAWCPAGAGEQYF. The whole variable domain, remainder taken from reference TRBV30 and TRBJ2-7, is SQTIHQWPATLVQPVGSPLSLECTVEGTSNPNLYWYRQAAGRGLQLLFYSVGIGQISSEVPQNLSASRPQDRQFILSSKKLLLSDSGFYLCAWCPAGAGEQYFGPGTRLTVT.

Note on this clone: In the same sample, other DNA sequences code for this CDR3. J is TRBJ2-7 and V is TRBV7-2; TRBD2 matches 9 bases. The CDR3 length is 15 residues. CDR1 is SGHTA and CDR2 is FQGNSA in the germline V gene. J was trimmed by 6 bases and V by 1 base; bases with no gene match: 7. The CDR3 DNA reads as TGTGCCAGCAGCTTAGAAATAGGCGGGGGGGGCGAGCAGTACTTC. Translating it yields CASSLEIGGGGEQYF.